This is a list of T cell receptor beta chains from one sample in a study of T cell repertoires in cytomegalovirus infection. Antigens for these TCRs are unknown. Each CDR3 protein is one row after TCRdb ran MiXCR on the reads. This sample yields about 700,000 distinct CDR3 sequences, of which 33% are seen a single time; roughly 18% belongs to the top ten. Sequences were derived from cultured PBMCs, sampled from culture after CMV antigen stimulation. Receptor source: a human donor in good health (CMV status not recorded). Some clones in this sample may be carry-over from other donors' samples. The CDR3 runs from the conserved cysteine through the conserved F or W. D genes are given only for firm matches. A clone size is listed for some rows: how often the clone was seen (once, few, many), or a class if it is expanded.

clone size: few
V gene: TRBV7-2
D gene: .
J gene: TRBJ2-5
CDR3 DNA: TGTGCCAGCCGCCTTGACATGAACCAAGAGACCCAGTACTTC
CDR3 protein: CASRLDMNQETQYF

clone size: .
V gene: TRBV6-1
D gene: .
J gene: TRBJ2-2
CDR3 DNA: TGTGCCAGCAGTGAACCCGTGAGGCGTCCCGGGGAGCTGTTTTTT
CDR3 protein: CASSEPVRRPGELFF

clone size: .
V gene: TRBV5-1
D gene: .
J gene: TRBJ1-1
CDR3 DNA: TGCGCCAGTCAGCGTGGGGGGCAGAACACTGAAGCTTTCTTT
CDR3 protein: CASQRGGQNTEAFF

clone size: .
V gene: TRBV6-1
D gene: .
J gene: TRBJ1-3
CDR3 DNA: TGTGCCAGCAGCGAACAGACAGGCTCTGGAAACACCATATATTTT
CDR3 protein: CASSEQTGSGNTIYF

clone size: .
V gene: TRBV6-6
D gene: TRBD1
J gene: TRBJ2-1
CDR3 DNA: TGTGCCAGCGCCCGGACAGGTTGGGGTGAGCAGTTCTTC
CDR3 protein: CASARTGWGEQFF

clone size: .
V gene: TRBV20-1
D gene: .
J gene: TRBJ2-1
CDR3 DNA: TGCAGTGCTCGAACCCTTGAACGTATTGAGCAGTTCTTC
CDR3 protein: CSARTLERIEQFF

clone size: few
V gene: TRBV7-2
D gene: TRBD1
J gene: TRBJ1-4
CDR3 DNA: TGTGCCAGCAGCTCGCGGACAGGCGAAAAACTGTTTTTT
CDR3 protein: CASSSRTGEKLFF

clone size: few
V gene: TRBV6-2/TRBV6-3
D gene: .
J gene: TRBJ1-1
CDR3 DNA: TGTGCCAGCAGTTACTCATCACAGGGAGGGACTGAAGCTTTCTTT
CDR3 protein: CASSYSSQGGTEAFF

clone size: once
V gene: TRBV19
D gene: TRBD1
J gene: TRBJ1-1
CDR3 DNA: TGTGCCACCCCTCGGACAGGGATATTGGGCACTGAAGCTTTCTTT
CDR3 protein: CATPRTGILGTEAFF

clone size: few
V gene: TRBV7-9
D gene: TRBD2
J gene: TRBJ2-3
CDR3 DNA: TGTGCCAGCAGCGCCCAGCGGGAGTCGTCAGATACGCAGTATTTT
CDR3 protein: CASSAQRESSDTQYF

clone size: few
V gene: TRBV20-1
D gene: .
J gene: TRBJ1-1
CDR3 DNA: TGCAGTGCTAGGACCTGGGTGGGCACTGAAGCTTTCTTT
CDR3 protein: CSARTWVGTEAFF

clone size: few
V gene: TRBV11-2
D gene: .
J gene: TRBJ1-5
CDR3 DNA: TGTGCCAGCAGCTTAGGGGCCTCCAGCAATCAGCCCCAGCATTTT
CDR3 protein: CASSLGASSNQPQHF

clone size: few
V gene: TRBV6-5
D gene: .
J gene: TRBJ2-7
CDR3 DNA: TGTGCCAGCAGTTTGTGGAGAGGTAGCTACGAGCAGTACTTC
CDR3 protein: CASSLWRGSYEQYF

clone size: .
V gene: TRBV10-3
D gene: .
J gene: TRBJ1-5
CDR3 DNA: TGTGCCATCAGTGAGGGCAGCAATCAGCCCCAGCATTTT
CDR3 protein: CAISEGSNQPQHF

clone size: .
V gene: TRBV5-4
D gene: .
J gene: TRBJ1-3
CDR3 DNA: TGTGCCAGCAGCTTGACAGTCTCTGGAAACACCATATATTTT
CDR3 protein: CASSLTVSGNTIYF

clone size: .
V gene: TRBV20-1
D gene: .
J gene: TRBJ2-1
CDR3 DNA: TGCAGTGCTAGAGATCGATTGGGCTACAATGAGCAGTTCTTC
CDR3 protein: CSARDRLGYNEQFF

clone size: few
V gene: TRBV20-1
D gene: .
J gene: TRBJ2-5
CDR3 DNA: TGCAGTGCTCCCACGGGGGGCTCAGAGACCCAGTACTTC
CDR3 protein: CSAPTGGSETQYF

clone size: few
V gene: TRBV20-1
D gene: .
J gene: TRBJ2-5
CDR3 DNA: TGCAGTGCTAGTTCGTCGGCGGTGGGGACCCAGTACTTC
CDR3 protein: CSASSSAVGTQYF

clone size: few
V gene: TRBV6-1
D gene: .
J gene: TRBJ2-6
CDR3 DNA: TGTGCCAGCAGTGATCGTACCGGAGACTCTGGGGCCAACGTCCTGACTTTC
CDR3 protein: CASSDRTGDSGANVLTF

clone size: few
V gene: TRBV4-3
D gene: TRBD2
J gene: TRBJ2-3
CDR3 DNA: TGCGCCAGGATGGGGCAGGGACTAGCGGGAATCACTAGCACAGATACGCAGTATTTT
CDR3 protein: CARMGQGLAGITSTDTQYF

clone size: .
V gene: TRBV19
D gene: TRBD2
J gene: TRBJ2-1
CDR3 DNA: TGTGCCAGTACATTGAGGACTAGCGGGGAAAGCTCCTACAATGAGCAGTTCTTC
CDR3 protein: CASTLRTSGESSYNEQFF

clone size: .
V gene: TRBV27
D gene: .
J gene: TRBJ1-5
CDR3 DNA: TGTGCCAGCAGTCCCCGAATCAGCCAGACCGGGGGCAATCAGCCCCAGCATTTT
CDR3 protein: CASSPRISQTGGNQPQHF

clone size: once
V gene: TRBV20-1
D gene: .
J gene: TRBJ2-7
CDR3 DNA: TGCAGTGCTACCCGGGACGGAACGTACTTC
CDR3 protein: CSATRDGTYF

clone size: few
V gene: TRBV7-8
D gene: .
J gene: TRBJ2-3
CDR3 DNA: TGTGCCAGCAGCTTAGGACGGGGGGCGGGCACAGATACGCAGTATTTT
CDR3 protein: CASSLGRGAGTDTQYF

clone size: .
V gene: TRBV5-1
D gene: TRBD2
J gene: TRBJ2-1
CDR3 DNA: TGCGCCAGCACGCGGAGAGGACTAGCGGGAGTTGACTCCTACAATGAGCAGTTCTTC
CDR3 protein: CASTRRGLAGVDSYNEQFF

clone size: few
V gene: TRBV11-2
D gene: TRBD2
J gene: TRBJ2-7
CDR3 DNA: TGTGCCAGCAGAATAGCGGGAGGGGGCTACGAGCAGTACTTC
CDR3 protein: CASRIAGGGYEQYF

clone size: .
V gene: TRBV7-2
D gene: .
J gene: TRBJ1-2
CDR3 DNA: TGTGCCAGCAGCCTTAGGGGGATCTATGGCTACACCTTC
CDR3 protein: CASSLRGIYGYTF

clone size: .
V gene: TRBV6-7
D gene: .
J gene: TRBJ2-3
CDR3 DNA: TGTGCCAGCAGTTGCCCTTACGTAGCGGACACAGATACGCAGTATTTT
CDR3 protein: CASSCPYVADTDTQYF

clone size: few
V gene: TRBV10-3
D gene: .
J gene: TRBJ2-7
CDR3 DNA: TGTGCCACCACGGGCACAAGCTCCTACGAGCAGTACTTC
CDR3 protein: CATTGTSSYEQYF

clone size: .
V gene: TRBV11-3
D gene: .
J gene: TRBJ1-1
CDR3 DNA: TGTGCCAGCAGCTTAGGGGGTAGGGGAATGAACACTGAAGCTTTCTTT
CDR3 protein: CASSLGGRGMNTEAFF

clone size: .
V gene: TRBV4-1
D gene: .
J gene: TRBJ1-2
CDR3 DNA: TGTGCCAGCAGCCAAGAGGTAAGGGCCTATGGCTACACCTTC
CDR3 protein: CASSQEVRAYGYTF

clone size: .
V gene: TRBV6-1
D gene: TRBD1
J gene: TRBJ2-5
CDR3 DNA: TGTGCCAGCAGCAAGACAGGGGTAAAGGAGACCCAGTACTTC
CDR3 protein: CASSKTGVKETQYF

clone size: .
V gene: TRBV3-1
D gene: .
J gene: TRBJ2-4
CDR3 DNA: TGTGCCAGCAGCCAACGGTCATTTGGCATTCAGTACTTC
CDR3 protein: CASSQRSFGIQYF

clone size: few
V gene: TRBV6-5
D gene: TRBD1
J gene: TRBJ2-7
CDR3 DNA: TGTGCCAGCAGCAGGGGACAGAGCATTAACGAGCAGTACTTC
CDR3 protein: CASSRGQSINEQYF

clone size: .
V gene: TRBV4-3
D gene: .
J gene: TRBJ2-1
CDR3 DNA: TGCGCCAGCAGCCAAGATCTGGATTACAGTGAGCAGTTCTTC
CDR3 protein: CASSQDLDYSEQFF

clone size: .
V gene: TRBV6-1
D gene: .
J gene: TRBJ2-6
CDR3 DNA: TGTGCCAGCAGTGAAGGAATCAGGGAAACTGGGGCCAACGTCCTGACTTTC
CDR3 protein: CASSEGIRETGANVLTF

clone size: few
V gene: TRBV4-3
D gene: .
J gene: TRBJ2-5
CDR3 DNA: TGCGCCAGCAGTAGACAAGGACCGAAAGAGACCCAGTACTTC
CDR3 protein: CASSRQGPKETQYF

clone size: .
V gene: TRBV29-1
D gene: .
J gene: TRBJ2-5
CDR3 DNA: TGCAGCGTTGACGAGGGCCAAGAGACCCAGTACTTC
CDR3 protein: CSVDEGQETQYF